The clone carrying this T cell receptor (beta chain) was seen at least ten times. This CDR3 has 16 amino acids. Trimming left V 0 bases short and J 6 bases short, with 17 bases between. From germline, CDR1 is MNHEY and CDR2 SVGAGI. This record comes from a study of early T cells in non-severe SARS-CoV-2 infection. TCRdb redid the calling of the 5' RACE reads with MiXCR, one entry per CDR3 protein. In the table there are about 28,000 distinct CDR3 sequences, 6% to 7.5% of which are singletons. This receptor was identified in an adult who was a healthcare worker with PCR-confirmed SARS-CoV-2 infection or an uninfected control (not recorded which). Here the sequenced sample was whole blood, taken at baseline. J is TRBJ1-2 and V is TRBV6-5; a possible D gene is TRBD1 (5 bases). The CDR3 DNA is TGTGCCAGCAGTTACTCGTACTCTACAGGATACCATGGCTACACCTTC. Translating gives CASSYSYSTGYHGYTF.